The 13 T cell receptor beta chains listed next were all sequenced from one sample in a study of cytomegalovirus exposure and HLA in healthy donors. Researchers ran the PCR with 60 Vbeta and 13 Jbeta primers. This table comes from immunoSEQ multiplex PCR, and its TCRdb copy is limited to in-frame clones, with some not included. The table has approximately 98,000 clones, around 72% seen once; the top ten hold roughly 11%. Specimen: PBMCs. The receptors come from a man between 18 and 35 years old in good health and CMV-seropositive.

The chain combines TRBV5-1 with TRBJ2-1, with 9 bases that match TRBD2. The length of the CDR3 is 16 residues. CDR1 and CDR2 from the germline V gene are SGHRS and YFSETQ. The V gene end was trimmed by 4 bases and the J gene end by 12 bases; junction bases not matched to a gene: 17. DNA for the CDR3: TGCGCCAGCAGCGCCGAACCGGGACTAGCTGGTGCGGGGCAGTTCTTC. Translated, it gives CASSAEPGLAGAGQFF.

The chain recombines TRBV7-9 with TRBJ2-7; 7 nucleotides match TRBD2. The CDR3 is 16 residues long. Germline CDR1 is SEHNR and CDR2 is FQNEAQ (reference sequence). Trimming cost V 5 bases and J 4 bases; bases outside gene matches: 14. In DNA, the CDR3 is TGTGCCAGCAGCAAAGGGAGGGGCCAGGTTTCGTACGAGCAGTACTTC. It yields the protein CASSKGRGQVSYEQYF. The variable domain in full, with the rest retrieved from reference TRBV7-9 and TRBJ2-7, is DTGVSQNPRHKITKRGQNVTFRCDPISEHNRLYWYRQTLGQGPEFLTYFQNEAQLEKSRLLSDRFSAERPKGSFSTLEIQRTEQGDSAMYLCASSKGRGQVSYEQYFGPGTRLTVT.

This rearrangement joins TRBV2 to TRBJ1-2; the D gene is possibly TRBD1 (6 bases). CDR1 SNHLY and CDR2 FYNNEI come from the germline V gene. This CDR3 contains 14 residues. Trimming removed 2 bases from V and 8 bases from J, with 15 bases in between. CDR3 DNA: TGTGCCAGCAGTGAAAGGCAGGGGTTGGGAGGCTACACCTTC. Protein product: CASSERQGLGGYTF. The whole variable domain, filled in from reference TRBV2 and TRBJ1-2, reads EPEVTQTPSHQVTQMGQEVILRCVPISNHLYFYWYRQILGQKVEFLVSFYNNEISEKSEIFDDQFSVERPDGSNFTLKIRSTKLEDSAMYFCASSERQGLGGYTFGSGTRLTVV.

The rearrangement joins TRBV27 to TRBJ2-5; a weak D match, TRBD2 (7 bases). Trimming stripped 11 bases from V and 1 base from J, with 20 bases between. The CDR3 sequence is 15 residues long. The V gene's germline CDR1 is MNHEY and CDR2 SMNVEV (reference sequence). CDR3 in amino acids: CAGRRGGRFQETQYF. The DNA of the CDR3 is TGTGCCGGGAGAAGGGGGGGCCGCTTCCAAGAGACCCAGTACTTC.

This clone was counted only a few times. The chain employs TRBV2 and TRBJ1-5; 8 bases align to TRBD1. V gave up 6 bases and J gave up 9 bases; unmatched junction bases: 7. The CDR3 totals 13 residues. Germline CDR1 and CDR2: SNHLY and FYNNEI. The CDR3 nucleotides read TGTGCCAGCAGCGGACAGGGAGTGTCGCCCCAGCATTTT. It encodes CASSGQGVSPQHF.

The chain links TRBV27 to TRBJ2-5; no clear D. The germline V gene has CDR1 MNHEY and CDR2 SMNVEV (reference sequence). V lost 7 bases and J lost 5, with 20 bases in between. This CDR3 comprises 15 residues. CDR3 in DNA: TGTGCCAGCATGAGCCTGGGTGAGGTGAGGGAGACCCAGTACTTC. It yields the protein CASMSLGEVRETQYF.

The chain employs TRBV15 and TRBJ2-5; TRBD2 might be the D (7 bases). Trimming left V 1 base short and J 4 bases short, with 13 bases between. The germline CDR1 and CDR2 sequences are LNHNV and YYDKDF (reference sequence). This CDR3 is 15 amino acids long. The CDR3, as DNA: TGTGCCACCAGCAGAGGGGGGGGGCAGGTAGAGACCCAGTACTTC. Translated: CATSRGGGQVETQYF.

The genes are TRBV28 and TRBJ1-5; possible D gene TRBD1, 5 bases. CDR3 length: 15 amino acids. Looked up from germline, CDR1 is MDHEN and CDR2 is SYDVKM. The V gene lost 2 bases and the J gene lost 4 bases, with 12 bases spanning the gap. CDR3 DNA sequence: TGTGCCAGCAGTTTAGTACAGGTAGGGAATCAGCCCCAGCATTTT. It codes for CASSLVQVGNQPQHF.

Only a few counts were recorded for this clone. This chain uses TRBV28 with TRBJ1-2; 8 bases match TRBD1. CDR1 is MDHEN and CDR2 is SYDVKM in the germline V gene. V trimming: 3 bases; J trimming: 6 bases; junction bases outside the gene matches: 9. The CDR3 is 15 amino acids. The CDR3 here is CASSFVSGGINGYTF. The CDR3 coding sequence is TGTGCCAGCAGTTTCGTCTCAGGGGGCATAAATGGCTACACCTTC.

The rearrangement links TRBV7-2 to TRBJ2-7; TRBD2 agrees at 7 bases. CDR1 and CDR2 from the germline V gene are SGHTA and FQGNSA. The CDR3 is 13 amino acids. As DNA, the CDR3 is TGTGCGGGGGGGGGACGCCTTCCCTACGAGCAGTACTTC. Protein sequence: CAGGGRLPYEQYF.

The chain employs TRBV7-2 and TRBJ2-3, with D possibly being TRBD1 (5 bases). The CDR3 covers 12 residues. Germline CDR1 is SGHTA and CDR2 is FQGNSA. Between the trimmed V and J ends, which lost 3 bases and 4 bases, there was a span of 5 bases. This chain's CDR3 is CASSFRADTQYF. The CDR3 nucleotides read TGTGCCAGCAGCTTCAGGGCAGATACGCAGTATTTT.

This rearrangement joins TRBV5-4 to TRBJ2-7, with 9 positions matching TRBD2. The V gene's germline CDR1 is SGHNT and CDR2 YYREEE (reference sequence). V lost 4 bases, J lost 7 bases, and 24 bases stayed unmatched. This CDR3 has 19 residues. CDR3 sequence reads: CASSQEGIAGAPGLVEQYF. The CDR3 nucleotides are TGTGCCAGCAGCCAGGAGGGTATAGCGGGGGCCCCTGGGTTGGTAGAGCAGTACTTC.

The chain recombines TRBV19 with TRBJ1-3, with D uncertain. V dropped 8 bases and J dropped 2 bases, with 7 bases sitting between them. The germline gives CDR1 LNHDA, CDR2 SQIVND (reference sequence). This CDR3 has 12 residues. CDR3 in DNA: TGTGCCAGTGCGTACCCTGGAAACACCATATATTTT. This gives the protein CASAYPGNTIYF.